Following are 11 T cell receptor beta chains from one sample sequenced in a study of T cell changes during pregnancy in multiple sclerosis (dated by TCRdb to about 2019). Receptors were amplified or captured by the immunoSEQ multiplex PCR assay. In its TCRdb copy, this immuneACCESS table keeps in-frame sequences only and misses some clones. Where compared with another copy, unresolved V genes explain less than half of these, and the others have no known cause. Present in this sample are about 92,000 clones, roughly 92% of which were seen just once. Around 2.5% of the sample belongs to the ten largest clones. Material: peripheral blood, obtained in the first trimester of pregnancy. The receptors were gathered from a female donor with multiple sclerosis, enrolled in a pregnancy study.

CDR3: CASRPQGRGALNTEAFF. The CDR3 DNA is TGTGCCAGCAGACCGCAAGGTCGGGGGGCCCTGAACACTGAAGCTTTCTTT. The chain combines TRBV5-4 with TRBJ1-1; D possibly corresponds to TRBD1 (6 bases). V dropped 5 bases and J dropped 0 bases, with 20 bases sitting between them. The length of the CDR3 is 17 residues. Germline V CDR1 and CDR2: SGHNT, YYREEE (reference sequence).

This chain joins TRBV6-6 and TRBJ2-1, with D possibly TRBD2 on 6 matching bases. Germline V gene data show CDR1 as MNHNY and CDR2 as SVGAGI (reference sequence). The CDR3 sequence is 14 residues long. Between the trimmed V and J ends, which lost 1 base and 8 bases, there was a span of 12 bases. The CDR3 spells CASSYLGRDDEQFF. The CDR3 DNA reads TGTGCCAGCAGTTACTTGGGGCGGGACGATGAGCAGTTCTTC.

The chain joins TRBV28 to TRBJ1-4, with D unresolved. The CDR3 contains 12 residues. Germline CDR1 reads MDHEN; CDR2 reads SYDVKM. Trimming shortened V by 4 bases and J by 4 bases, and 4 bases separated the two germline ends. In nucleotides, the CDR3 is TGTGCCAGCAGTTCCGTTAATGAAAAACTGTTTTTT. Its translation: CASSSVNEKLFF.

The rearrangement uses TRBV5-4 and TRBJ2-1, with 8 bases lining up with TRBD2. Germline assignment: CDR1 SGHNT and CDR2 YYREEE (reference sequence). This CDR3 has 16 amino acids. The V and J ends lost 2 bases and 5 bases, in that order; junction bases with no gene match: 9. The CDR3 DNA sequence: TGTGCCAGCAGCTTAGCTGGACTAGCATATCACAATGAGCAGTTCTTC. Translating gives CASSLAGLAYHNEQFF. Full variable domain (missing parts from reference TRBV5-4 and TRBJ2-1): ETGVTQSPTHLIKTRGQQVTLRCSSQSGHNTVSWYQQALGQGPQFIFQYYREEENGRGNFPPRFSGLQFPNYSSELNVNALELDDSALYLCASSLAGLAYHNEQFFGPGTRLTVL.

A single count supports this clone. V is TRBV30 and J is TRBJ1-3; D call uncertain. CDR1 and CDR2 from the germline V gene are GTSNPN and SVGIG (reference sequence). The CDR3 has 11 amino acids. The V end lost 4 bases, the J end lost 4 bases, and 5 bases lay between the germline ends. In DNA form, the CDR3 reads TGTGCCTGGATACAGGGAAACACCATATATTTT. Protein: CAWIQGNTIYF. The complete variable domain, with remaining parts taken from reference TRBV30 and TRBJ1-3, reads SQTIHQWPATLVQPVGSPLSLECTVEGTSNPNLYWYRQAAGRGLQLLFYSVGIGQISSEVPQNLSASRPQDRQFILSSKKLLLSDSGFYLCAWIQGNTIYFGEGSWLTVV.

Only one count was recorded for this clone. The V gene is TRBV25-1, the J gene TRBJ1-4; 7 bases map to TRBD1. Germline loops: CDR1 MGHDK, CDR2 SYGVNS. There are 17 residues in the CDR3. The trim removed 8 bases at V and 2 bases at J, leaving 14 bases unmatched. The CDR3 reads CASGWQGGLWTNEKLFF. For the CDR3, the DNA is TGTGCCAGCGGTTGGCAGGGGGGTCTTTGGACTAATGAAAAACTGTTTTTT.

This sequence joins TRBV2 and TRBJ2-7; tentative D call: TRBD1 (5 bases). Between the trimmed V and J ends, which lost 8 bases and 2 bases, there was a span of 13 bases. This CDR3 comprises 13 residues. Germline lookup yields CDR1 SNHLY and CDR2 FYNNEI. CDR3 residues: CASSPRVAYEQYF. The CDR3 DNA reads TGTGCCAGCTCCCCCAGGGTGGCCTACGAGCAGTACTTC.

The DNA of the CDR3 is TGTGCCAGCGGCCCGAGGGGGACCGGGGAGCTGTTTTTT. It yields the protein CASGPRGTGELFF. The rearrangement joins TRBV11-3 to TRBJ2-2; a weak D match, TRBD1 (6 bases). This CDR3 comprises 13 residues. The germline V and J ends were trimmed by 8 bases and 5 bases, with 12 bases remaining between them. Per germline, CDR1 SGHNT and CDR2 YENEEA.

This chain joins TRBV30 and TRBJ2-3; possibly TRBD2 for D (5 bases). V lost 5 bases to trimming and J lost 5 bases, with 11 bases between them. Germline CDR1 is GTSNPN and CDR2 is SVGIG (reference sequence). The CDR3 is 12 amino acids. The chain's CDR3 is CAWREWRDTQYF. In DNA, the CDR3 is TGTGCCTGGCGGGAATGGAGAGATACGCAGTATTTT.

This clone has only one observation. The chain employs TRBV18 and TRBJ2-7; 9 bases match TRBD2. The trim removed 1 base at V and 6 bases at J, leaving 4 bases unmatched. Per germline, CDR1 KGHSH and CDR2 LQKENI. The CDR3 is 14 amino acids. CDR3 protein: CASSPRGLASEQYF. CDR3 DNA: TGTGCCAGCTCACCACGCGGACTAGCGAGCGAGCAGTACTTC.

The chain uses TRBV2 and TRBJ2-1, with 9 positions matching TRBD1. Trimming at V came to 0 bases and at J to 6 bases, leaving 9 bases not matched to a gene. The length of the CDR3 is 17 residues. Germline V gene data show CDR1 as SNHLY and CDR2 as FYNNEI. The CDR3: CASSEAPGQGNRNEQFF. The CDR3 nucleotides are TGTGCCAGCAGTGAAGCGCCTGGACAGGGGAACCGCAATGAGCAGTTCTTC.